This T cell receptor (beta chain) was profiled in a study of CXCR3-negative and CXCR3-positive naive CD8 T cells. As to this clonotype: The antigen is not known.

Germline V lookup: CDR1 MDHEN, CDR2 SYDVKM. The CDR3 consists of 19 residues. UMI-labeled 5' RACE TRB cDNA libraries were prepared from the cells. Reanalyzing the 5' RACE reads, TCRdb keeps one entry per CDR3 protein, without DNA. The sample includes over 150,000 distinct CDR3 sequences. Investigators sorted each CD8+ T cell subset in triplicate, taking 250,000 to 300,000 cells each time. Study-wide points: CXCR3-positive naive cells had more hydrophobic TRB CDR3s than CXCR3-negative naive cells. Diversity in memory CD8+ cells fell much lower than the comparably high levels seen in both naive subsets. TRB CDR3 properties served as the basis for inferring TCR strength, and surface CD5 was comparable between naive subsets.

The sequence came from a human donor in good health. Some clones in this sample may be carry-over from other donors' samples. The chain uses TRBV28 and TRBJ2-2; TCRdb reports TRBD2, a call that lacks DNA to check it against. The sequencing sample was made of naive CXCR3+ CD8+ T cells from blood. This sample's subset: CD45RO-CCR7+CD27+CD95- naive CD8+ T cells expressing CXCR3 (TNR3+). The CDR3 protein is CASSLGSSGRTFETGELFF.